The source of this TCR beta chain is a study of T-cell reconstitution after alpha-beta-depleted transplantation in children. From germline, CDR1 is DFQATT and CDR2 SNEGSKA (reference sequence). The CDR3 sequence is 14 residues long. Trimming removed 1 base at V and 4 bases at J, with 10 bases between. Unique molecular identifiers were used in preparing the TCRbeta library. TCRdb fed the PCR reads into MiXCR, producing one record per CDR3 protein. The table has approximately 400,000 distinct CDR3 sequences, under 13% seen once. V and J are TRBV20-1 and TRBJ1-4, with a tentative D call TRBD1 (5 bases). This TCR derives from a human donor who donated a stem cell graft to a child with acute myeloid leukemia. Sequencing used PBMCs from the stem cell graft donor, obtained from the stem cell graft. The chain's CDR3 is CSARVAGVNEKLFF. DNA for the CDR3: TGCAGTGCTAGAGTTGCGGGGGTTAATGAAAAACTGTTTTTT.